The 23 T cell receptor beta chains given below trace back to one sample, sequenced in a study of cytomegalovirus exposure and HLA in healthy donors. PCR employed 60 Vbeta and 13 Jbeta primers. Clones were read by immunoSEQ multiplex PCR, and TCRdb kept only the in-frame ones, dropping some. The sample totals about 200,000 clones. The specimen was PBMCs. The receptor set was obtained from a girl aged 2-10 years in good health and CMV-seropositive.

The CDR3 spells CASSLQTTGGRETQYF. The CDR3 bases are TGTGCCAGCAGCTTGCAAACCACAGGGGGCCGGGAGACCCAGTACTTC. The chain recombines TRBV5-6 with TRBJ2-5, with 9 bases that match TRBD1. Germline values: CDR1 SGHDT, CDR2 YYEEEE. The length of the CDR3 is 16 residues. Trimming cost V 1 base and J 5 bases; bases outside gene matches: 9.

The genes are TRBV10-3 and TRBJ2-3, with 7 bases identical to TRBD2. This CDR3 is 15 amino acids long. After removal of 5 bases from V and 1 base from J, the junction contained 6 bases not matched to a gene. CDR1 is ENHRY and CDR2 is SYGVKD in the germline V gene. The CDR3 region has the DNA TGTGCCATCAGTTGGACTAGACGCGGCACAGATACGCAGTATTTT. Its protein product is CAISWTRRGTDTQYF.

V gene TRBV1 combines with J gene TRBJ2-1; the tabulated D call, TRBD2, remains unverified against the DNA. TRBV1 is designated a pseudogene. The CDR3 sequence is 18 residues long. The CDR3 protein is CTSSQDSERDYSYNEQFF. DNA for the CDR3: TGCACCAGCAGCCAAGATTCAGAGCGGGACTACTCCTACAATGAGCAGTTCTTC.

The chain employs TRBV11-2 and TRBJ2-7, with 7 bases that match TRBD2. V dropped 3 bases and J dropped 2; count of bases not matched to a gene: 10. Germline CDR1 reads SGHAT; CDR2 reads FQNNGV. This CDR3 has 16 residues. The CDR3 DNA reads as TGTGCCAGCAGCTTTGCCCGGGGGGAGAGGCCCTACGAGCAGTACTTC. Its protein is CASSFARGERPYEQYF.

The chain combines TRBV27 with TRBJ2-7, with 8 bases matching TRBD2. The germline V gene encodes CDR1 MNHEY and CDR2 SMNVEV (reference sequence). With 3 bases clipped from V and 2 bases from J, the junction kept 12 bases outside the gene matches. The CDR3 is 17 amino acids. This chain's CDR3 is CASSFAGTSDPPYEQYF. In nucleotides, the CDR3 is TGTGCCAGCAGTTTCGCTGGGACTAGTGATCCTCCCTACGAGCAGTACTTC.

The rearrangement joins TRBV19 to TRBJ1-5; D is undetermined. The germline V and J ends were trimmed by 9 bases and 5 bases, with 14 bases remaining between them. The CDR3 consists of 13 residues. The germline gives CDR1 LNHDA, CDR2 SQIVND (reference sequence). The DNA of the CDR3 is TGTGCCAGCCAAACAGATCGGTATCAGCCCCAGCATTTT. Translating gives CASQTDRYQPQHF.

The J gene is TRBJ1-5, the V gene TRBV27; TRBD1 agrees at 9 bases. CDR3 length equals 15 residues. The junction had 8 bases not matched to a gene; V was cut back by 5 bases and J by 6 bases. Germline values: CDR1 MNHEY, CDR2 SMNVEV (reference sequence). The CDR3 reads CASSPSKQGAQPQHF. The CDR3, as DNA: TGTGCCAGCAGTCCATCGAAACAGGGGGCTCAGCCCCAGCATTTT.

The CDR3 sequence: CASSLGWTDTQYF. Written as DNA, the CDR3 is TGTGCCAGCAGTCTCGGTTGGACAGATACGCAGTATTTT. The chain links TRBV2 to TRBJ2-3; D is unclear. The CDR3 runs 13 residues. Trimming shortened V by 5 bases and J by 3 bases, and 9 bases separated the two germline ends. Germline V CDR1 and CDR2: SNHLY, FYNNEI.

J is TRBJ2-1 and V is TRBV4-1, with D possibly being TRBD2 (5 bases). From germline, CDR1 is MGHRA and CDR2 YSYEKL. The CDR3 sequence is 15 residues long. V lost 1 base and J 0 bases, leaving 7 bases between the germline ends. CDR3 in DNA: TGCGCCAGCAGCCAAGTGGGGAGCTCCTACAATGAGCAGTTCTTC. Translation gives CASSQVGSSYNEQFF.

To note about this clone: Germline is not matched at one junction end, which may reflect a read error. This chain's CDR3 is CAGSPGRRNTEAFF. For the CDR3, the DNA is TGTGCCGGCAGCCCTGGCCGCAGGAACACTGAAGCTTTCTTT. The V gene is TRBV7-8, the J gene TRBJ1-1; D remains ambiguous. This CDR3 has 14 amino acids. Germline lookup yields CDR1 SGHVS and CDR2 FQNEAQ.

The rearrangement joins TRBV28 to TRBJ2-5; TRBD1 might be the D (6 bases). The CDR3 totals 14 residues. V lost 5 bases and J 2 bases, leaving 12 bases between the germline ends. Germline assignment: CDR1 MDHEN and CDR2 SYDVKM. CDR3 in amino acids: CASSLERGQETQYF. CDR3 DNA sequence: TGTGCCAGCAGTCTGGAAAGGGGGCAAGAGACCCAGTACTTC.

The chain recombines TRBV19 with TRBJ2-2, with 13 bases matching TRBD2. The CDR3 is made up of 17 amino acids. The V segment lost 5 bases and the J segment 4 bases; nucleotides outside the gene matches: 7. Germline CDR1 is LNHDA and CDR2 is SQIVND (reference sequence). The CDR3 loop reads CASSLLAGGPGTGELFF. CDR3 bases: TGTGCCAGTAGTTTACTAGCGGGAGGGCCGGGCACCGGGGAGCTGTTTTTT.

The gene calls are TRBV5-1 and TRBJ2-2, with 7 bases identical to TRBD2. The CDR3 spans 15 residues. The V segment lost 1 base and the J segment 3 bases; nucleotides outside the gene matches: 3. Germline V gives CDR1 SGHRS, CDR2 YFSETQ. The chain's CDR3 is CASSLTSEYTGELFF. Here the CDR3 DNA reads TGCGCCAGCAGCTTGACTAGCGAGTACACCGGGGAGCTGTTTTTT.

CDR3 sequence: CASEGGQNTGELFF. The CDR3 nucleotides read TGTGCCTCCGAGGGGGGGCAGAACACCGGGGAGCTGTTTTTT. The rearrangement joins TRBV7-8 to TRBJ2-2, with TRBD2 as a possible D gene (7 bases). The CDR3 totals 14 residues. Germline V gene data show CDR1 as SGHVS and CDR2 as FQNEAQ. V lost 11 bases to trimming and J lost 1 base, with 14 bases between them.

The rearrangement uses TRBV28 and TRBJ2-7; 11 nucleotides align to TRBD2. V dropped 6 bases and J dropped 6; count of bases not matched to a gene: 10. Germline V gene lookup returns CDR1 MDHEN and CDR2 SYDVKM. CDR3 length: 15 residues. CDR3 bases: TGTGCCAGCAGGCCCGAACTAGCGGGAGTGGTCGAGCAGTACTTC. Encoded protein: CASRPELAGVVEQYF.

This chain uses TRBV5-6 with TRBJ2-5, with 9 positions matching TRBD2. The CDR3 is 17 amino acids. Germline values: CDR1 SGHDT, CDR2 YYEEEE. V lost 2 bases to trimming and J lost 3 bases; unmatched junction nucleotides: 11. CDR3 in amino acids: CASSLGHWREGEETQYF. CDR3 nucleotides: TGTGCCAGCAGCTTAGGTCATTGGCGGGAGGGAGAAGAGACCCAGTACTTC.

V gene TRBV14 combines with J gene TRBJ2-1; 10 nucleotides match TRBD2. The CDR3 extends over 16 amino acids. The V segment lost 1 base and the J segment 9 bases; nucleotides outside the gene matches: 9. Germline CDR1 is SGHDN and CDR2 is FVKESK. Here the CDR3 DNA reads TGTGCCAGCAGCCAAGTCCCAGCGGGAGGGCTGGTTGAGCAGTTCTTC. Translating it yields CASSQVPAGGLVEQFF.

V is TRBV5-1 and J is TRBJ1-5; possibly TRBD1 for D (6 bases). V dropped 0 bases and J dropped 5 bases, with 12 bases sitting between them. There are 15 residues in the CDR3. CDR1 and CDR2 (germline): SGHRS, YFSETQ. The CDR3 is CASSLDGRGDQPQHF. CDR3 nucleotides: TGCGCCAGCAGCTTGGATGGCAGGGGAGATCAGCCCCAGCATTTT.

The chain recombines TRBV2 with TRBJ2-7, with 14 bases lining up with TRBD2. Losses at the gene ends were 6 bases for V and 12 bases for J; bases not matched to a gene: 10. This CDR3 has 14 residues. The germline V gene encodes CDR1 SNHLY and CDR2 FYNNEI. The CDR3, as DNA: TGTGCCAGCAGACCGGGACTAGCGGGAGTTCATGGGTACTTC. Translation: CASRPGLAGVHGYF.

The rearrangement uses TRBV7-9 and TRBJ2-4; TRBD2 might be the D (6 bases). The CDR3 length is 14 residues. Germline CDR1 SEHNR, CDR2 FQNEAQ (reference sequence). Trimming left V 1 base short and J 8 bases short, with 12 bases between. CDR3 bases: TGTGCCAGCAGCTTAGGCGAACTAGCAGACATTCAGTACTTC. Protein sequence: CASSLGELADIQYF.

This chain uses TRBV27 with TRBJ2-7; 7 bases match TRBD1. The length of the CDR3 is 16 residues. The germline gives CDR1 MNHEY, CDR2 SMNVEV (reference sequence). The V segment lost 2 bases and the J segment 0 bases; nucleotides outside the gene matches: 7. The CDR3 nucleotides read TGTGCCAGCAGTTTAGCGACAGGGTCTGGCTCCTACGAGCAGTACTTC. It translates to CASSLATGSGSYEQYF.

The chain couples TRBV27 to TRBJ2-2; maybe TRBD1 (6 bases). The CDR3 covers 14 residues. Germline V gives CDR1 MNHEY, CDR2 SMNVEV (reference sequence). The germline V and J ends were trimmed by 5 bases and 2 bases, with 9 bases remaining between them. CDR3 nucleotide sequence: TGTGCCAGCAGTAAGGGACAAAACACCGGGGAGCTGTTTTTT. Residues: CASSKGQNTGELFF.

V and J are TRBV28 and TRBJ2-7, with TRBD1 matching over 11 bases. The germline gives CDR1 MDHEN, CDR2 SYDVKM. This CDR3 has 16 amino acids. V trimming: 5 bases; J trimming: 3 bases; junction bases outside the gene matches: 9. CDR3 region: CASSLLPGQGDYEQYF. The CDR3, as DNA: TGTGCCAGCAGTCTACTACCGGGACAGGGGGACTACGAGCAGTACTTC.